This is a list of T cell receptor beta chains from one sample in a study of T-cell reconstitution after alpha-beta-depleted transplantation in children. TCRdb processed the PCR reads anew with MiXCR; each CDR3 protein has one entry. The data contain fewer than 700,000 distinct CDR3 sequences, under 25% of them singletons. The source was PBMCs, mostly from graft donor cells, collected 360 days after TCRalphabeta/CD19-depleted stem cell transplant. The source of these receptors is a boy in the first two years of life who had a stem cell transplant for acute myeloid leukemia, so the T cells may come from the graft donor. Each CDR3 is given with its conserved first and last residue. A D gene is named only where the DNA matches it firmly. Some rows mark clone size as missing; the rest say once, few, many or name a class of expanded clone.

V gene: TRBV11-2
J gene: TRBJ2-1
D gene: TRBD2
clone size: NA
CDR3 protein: CASSDGGGAGNEQFF
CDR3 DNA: TGTGCCAGCAGCGACGGCGGGGGGGCGGGGAATGAGCAGTTCTTC

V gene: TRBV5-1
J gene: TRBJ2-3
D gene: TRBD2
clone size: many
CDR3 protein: CASSDPGLPDTQYF
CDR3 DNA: TGCGCCAGCAGCGATCCGGGACTACCAGATACGCAGTATTTT

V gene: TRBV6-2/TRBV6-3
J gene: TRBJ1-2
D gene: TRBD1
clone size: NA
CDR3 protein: CASRLQGDYGYTF
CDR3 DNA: TGTGCCAGCAGACTACAGGGGGACTATGGCTACACCTTC

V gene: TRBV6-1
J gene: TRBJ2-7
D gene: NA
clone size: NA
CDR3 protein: CASSELEDGAYEQYF
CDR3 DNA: TGTGCCAGCAGTGAACTCGAGGACGGAGCCTACGAGCAGTACTTC

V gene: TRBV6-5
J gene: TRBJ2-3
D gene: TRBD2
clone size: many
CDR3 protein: CASSYRRGGRDTQYF
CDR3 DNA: TGTGCCAGCAGTTACCGGCGGGGGGGGAGGGATACGCAGTATTTT

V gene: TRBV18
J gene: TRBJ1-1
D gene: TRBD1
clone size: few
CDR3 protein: CASSPRDRAEAFF
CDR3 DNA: TGTGCCAGCTCACCCCGGGACAGGGCTGAAGCTTTCTTT

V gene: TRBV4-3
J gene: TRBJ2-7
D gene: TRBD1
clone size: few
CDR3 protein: CASSYRQGGEQYF
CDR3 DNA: TGCGCCAGCAGCTACAGACAGGGTGGCGAGCAGTACTTC

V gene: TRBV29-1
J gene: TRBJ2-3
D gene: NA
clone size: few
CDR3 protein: CSVNGGQYDTDTQYF
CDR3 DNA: TGCAGCGTTAACGGGGGACAGTATGATACCGATACGCAGTATTTT

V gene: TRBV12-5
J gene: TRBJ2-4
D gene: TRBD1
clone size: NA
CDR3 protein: CASGSGTGINIQYF
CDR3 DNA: TGTGCTAGTGGTTCCGGGACAGGGATAAACATTCAGTACTTC

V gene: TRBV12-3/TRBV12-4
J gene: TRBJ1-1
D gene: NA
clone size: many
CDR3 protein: CASSSRTYTEAFF
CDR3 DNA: TGTGCCAGCAGCTCTCGGACGTACACTGAAGCTTTCTTT

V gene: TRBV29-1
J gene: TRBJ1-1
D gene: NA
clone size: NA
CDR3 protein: CSVDPTAGTEAFF
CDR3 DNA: TGCAGCGTTGACCCGACAGCCGGCACTGAAGCTTTCTTT

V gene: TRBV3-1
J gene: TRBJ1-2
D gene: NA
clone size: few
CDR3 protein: CASSLTGTVNYGYTF
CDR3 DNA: TGTGCCAGCAGCCTGACCGGGACGGTGAACTATGGCTACACCTTC

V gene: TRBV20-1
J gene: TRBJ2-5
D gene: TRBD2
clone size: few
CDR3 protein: CSARPIRLAGFQETQYF
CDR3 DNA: TGCAGTGCCCGGCCCATCCGACTAGCGGGGTTCCAAGAGACCCAGTACTTC

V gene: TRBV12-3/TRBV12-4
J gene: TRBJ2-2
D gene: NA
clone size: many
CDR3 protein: CASSFGTSSNTGELFF
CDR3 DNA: TGTGCCAGCAGTTTCGGGACATCCTCGAACACCGGGGAGCTGTTTTTT

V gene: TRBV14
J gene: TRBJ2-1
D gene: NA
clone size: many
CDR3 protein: CASSWDGRSYNEQFF
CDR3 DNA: TGTGCCAGCAGCTGGGACGGACGCTCCTACAATGAGCAGTTCTTC

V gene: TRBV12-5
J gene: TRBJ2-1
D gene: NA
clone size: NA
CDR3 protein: CASGSLPRTANEQFF
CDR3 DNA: TGTGCTAGTGGTTCACTACCCCGGACGGCGAATGAGCAGTTCTTC

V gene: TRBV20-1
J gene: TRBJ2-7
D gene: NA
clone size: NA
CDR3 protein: CSARRGERTAFSYEQYF
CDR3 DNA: TGCAGTGCTAGAAGGGGGGAACGCACGGCGTTCTCCTACGAGCAGTACTTC

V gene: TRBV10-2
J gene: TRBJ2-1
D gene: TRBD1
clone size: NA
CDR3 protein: CASGGQGDEQFF
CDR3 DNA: TGCGCCAGCGGGGGACAGGGGGATGAGCAGTTCTTC

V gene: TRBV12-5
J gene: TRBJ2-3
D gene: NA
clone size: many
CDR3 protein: CASGASDTQYF
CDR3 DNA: TGTGCTAGTGGCGCCTCGGATACGCAGTATTTT

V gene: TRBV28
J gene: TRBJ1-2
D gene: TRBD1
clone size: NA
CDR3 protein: CASRDRGLLGYTF
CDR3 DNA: TGTGCCAGTCGGGACAGGGGGCTGTTGGGCTACACCTTC

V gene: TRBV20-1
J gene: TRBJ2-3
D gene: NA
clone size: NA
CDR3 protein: CSARPPIATDTQYF
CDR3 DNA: TGCAGTGCTAGGCCCCCTATAGCAACAGATACGCAGTATTTT

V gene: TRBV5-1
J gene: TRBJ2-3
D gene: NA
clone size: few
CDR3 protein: CASSLGDGDTQYF
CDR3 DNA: TGCGCCAGCAGCTTGGGGGATGGCGATACGCAGTATTTT

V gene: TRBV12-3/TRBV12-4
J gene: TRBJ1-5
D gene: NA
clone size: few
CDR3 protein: CASTRDNNQPQHF
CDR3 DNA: TGTGCCAGCACCCGGGACAACAATCAGCCCCAGCATTTT

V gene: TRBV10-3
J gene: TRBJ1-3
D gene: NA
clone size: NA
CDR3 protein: CAISESSPGGNTIYF
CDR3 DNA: TGTGCCATCAGTGAGTCGAGCCCCGGTGGAAACACCATATATTTT

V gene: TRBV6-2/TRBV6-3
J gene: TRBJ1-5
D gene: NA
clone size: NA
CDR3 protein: CASSYDGRGVYQPQHF
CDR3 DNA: TGTGCCAGCAGTTACGATGGGAGAGGGGTATATCAGCCCCAGCATTTT

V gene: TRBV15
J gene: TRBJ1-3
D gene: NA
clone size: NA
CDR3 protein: CATSSQTAGNTIYF
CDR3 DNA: TGTGCCACCAGCAGCCAGACAGCTGGAAACACCATATATTTT

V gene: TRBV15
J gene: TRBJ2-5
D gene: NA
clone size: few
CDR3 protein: CATSRDSNLDRGTQYF
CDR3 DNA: TGTGCCACCAGCAGAGATTCGAACTTAGATCGGGGGACCCAGTACTTC

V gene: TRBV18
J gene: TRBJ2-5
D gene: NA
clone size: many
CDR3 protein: CASSPPAMGQETQYF
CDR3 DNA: TGTGCCAGCTCACCCCCGGCCATGGGGCAAGAGACCCAGTACTTC

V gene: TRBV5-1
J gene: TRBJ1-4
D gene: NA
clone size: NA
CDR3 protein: CASSSSGAGGEKLFF
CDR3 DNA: TGCGCCAGCAGCTCGTCGGGGGCCGGGGGTGAAAAACTGTTTTTT

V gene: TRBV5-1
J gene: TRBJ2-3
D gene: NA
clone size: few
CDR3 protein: CASSTRTATDTQYF
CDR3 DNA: TGCGCCAGCAGCACACGGACAGCCACAGATACGCAGTATTTT

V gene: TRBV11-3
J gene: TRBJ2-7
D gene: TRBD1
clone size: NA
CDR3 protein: CASAPRTGVASSYEQYF
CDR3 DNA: TGTGCCAGCGCCCCCCGGACAGGAGTCGCGAGCTCCTACGAGCAGTACTTC

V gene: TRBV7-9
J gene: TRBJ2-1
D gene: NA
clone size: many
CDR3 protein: CASSLFLGGSYNEQFF
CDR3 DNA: TGTGCCAGCAGCTTATTTTTAGGGGGTTCCTACAATGAGCAGTTCTTC

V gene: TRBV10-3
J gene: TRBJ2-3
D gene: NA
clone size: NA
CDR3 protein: CATGGDTQYF
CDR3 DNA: TGTGCCACGGGGGGCGATACGCAGTATTTT

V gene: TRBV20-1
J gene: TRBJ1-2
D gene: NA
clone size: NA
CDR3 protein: CSASSSGIYGYTF
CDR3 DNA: TGCAGTGCTAGTTCCTCAGGAATCTATGGCTACACCTTC

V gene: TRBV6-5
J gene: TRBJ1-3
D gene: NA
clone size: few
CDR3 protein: CASSYSSDPGNTIYF
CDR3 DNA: TGTGCCAGCAGTTACTCCTCTGATCCTGGAAACACCATATATTTT

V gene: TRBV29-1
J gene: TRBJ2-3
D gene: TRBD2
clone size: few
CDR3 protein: CSVESPGRALLTWTGTDTQYF
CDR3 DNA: TGCAGCGTTGAATCGCCTGGGAGGGCCCTCCTCACTTGGACTGGCACAGATACGCAGTATTTT

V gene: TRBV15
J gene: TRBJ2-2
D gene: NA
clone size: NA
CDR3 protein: CATSREGQNTGELFF
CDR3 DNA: TGTGCCACCAGCAGAGAGGGCCAGAACACCGGGGAGCTGTTTTTT

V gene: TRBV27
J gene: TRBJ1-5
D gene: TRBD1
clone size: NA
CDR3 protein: CASKGTVGSNQPQHF
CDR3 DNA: TGTGCCAGCAAAGGGACAGTTGGAAGCAATCAGCCCCAGCATTTT

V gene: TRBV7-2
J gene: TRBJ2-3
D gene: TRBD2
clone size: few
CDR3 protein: CASSLGGRGAGDTQYF
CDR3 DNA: TGTGCCAGCAGCCTAGGGGGGCGGGGGGCAGGAGATACGCAGTATTTT

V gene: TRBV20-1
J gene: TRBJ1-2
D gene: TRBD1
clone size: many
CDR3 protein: CSARAQQGYGYTF
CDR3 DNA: TGCAGTGCTAGAGCCCAACAGGGGTATGGCTACACCTTC

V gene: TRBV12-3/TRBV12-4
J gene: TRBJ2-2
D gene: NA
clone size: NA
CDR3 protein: CASSSFGTGNTGELFF
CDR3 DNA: TGTGCCAGCAGTTCTTTCGGGACGGGGAACACCGGGGAGCTGTTTTTT

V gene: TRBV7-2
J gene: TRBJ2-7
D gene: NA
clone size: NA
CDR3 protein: CASSLGSGYEQYF
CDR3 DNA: TGTGCCAGCAGCTTAGGGAGCGGCTACGAGCAGTACTTC

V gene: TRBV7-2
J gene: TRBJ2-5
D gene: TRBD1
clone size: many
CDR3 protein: CASSLPPGQDFQETQYF
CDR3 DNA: TGTGCCAGCAGCCTGCCTCCGGGACAGGATTTTCAAGAGACCCAGTACTTC

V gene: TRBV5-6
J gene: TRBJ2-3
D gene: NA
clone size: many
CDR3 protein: CASSFSQDTQYF
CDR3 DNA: TGTGCCAGCAGCTTCAGTCAAGATACGCAGTATTTT

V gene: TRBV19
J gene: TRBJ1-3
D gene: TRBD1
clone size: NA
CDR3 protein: CASSPERDSVSGNTIYF
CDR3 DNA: TGTGCCAGTAGTCCAGAGAGGGACAGCGTGTCTGGAAACACCATATATTTT

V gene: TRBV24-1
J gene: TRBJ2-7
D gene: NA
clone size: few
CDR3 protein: CAHTPFATRQEPNYEQYF
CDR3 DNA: TGTGCACACACCCCCTTTGCAACCAGACAGGAGCCGAACTACGAGCAGTACTTC

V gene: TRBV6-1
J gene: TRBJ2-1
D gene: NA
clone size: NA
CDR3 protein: CASSEGGWGTSPFF
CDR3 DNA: TGTGCCAGCAGTGAAGGGGGCTGGGGGACATCGCCGTTCTTC

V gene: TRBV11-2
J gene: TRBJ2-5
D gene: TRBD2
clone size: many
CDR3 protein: CASSLDYPSGGTETQYF
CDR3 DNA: TGTGCCAGCAGCTTAGATTACCCTAGCGGGGGTACGGAGACCCAGTACTTC